This entry lists 8 T cell receptor beta chains sequenced from one sample in a study of CD8 T cells in ankylosing spondylitis. Each CDR3 protein gets one entry after TCRdb re-called the 5' RACE reads with MiXCR. The sample lists almost 250,000 distinct CDR3 sequences, more than 25% occurring once. The material sequenced was blood, either unsorted or a sorted T cell fraction (not recorded which). These TCRs come from a male donor with ankylosing spondylitis or in good health (not recorded which).

The chain has TRBV27 and TRBJ1-2; no clear D gene. Germline V gene lookup returns CDR1 MNHEY and CDR2 SMNVEV (reference sequence). This CDR3 contains 13 residues. V lost 3 bases to trimming and J lost 2 bases, with 7 bases between them. The chain's CDR3 is CASSFGINYGYTF. Written as DNA, the CDR3 is TGTGCCAGCAGTTTTGGCATAAACTATGGCTACACCTTC.

The rearrangement joins TRBV7-3 to TRBJ2-6; D may be TRBD2 (5 bases). V lost 6 bases and J lost 8, with 11 bases in between. The length of the CDR3 is 13 residues. Germline V gene sequence: CDR1 SGHTA, CDR2 FQGTGA. The DNA of the CDR3 is TGTGCCAGCAGTTTTGACGGGACCAACGTCCTGACTTTC. Translation: CASSFDGTNVLTF. The full variable domain, in which reference TRBV7-3 and TRBJ2-6 provide the parts outside the CDR3, is GAGVSQTPSNKVTEKGKYVELRCDPISGHTALYWYRQSLGQGPEFLIYFQGTGAADDSGLPNDRFFAVRPEGSVSTLKIQRTERGDSAVYLCASSFDGTNVLTFGAGSRLTVL.

The CDR3 DNA reads as TGTGCCAGCAGTCGCCAGGCAGGGGGCGCCGGCACCGGGGAGCTGTTTTTT. Its protein is CASSRQAGGAGTGELFF. This rearrangement joins TRBV12-3 or TRBV12-4 to TRBJ2-2, with 8 nucleotides matching TRBD1. V lost 5 bases and J lost 4; bases outside the gene matches: 12. This CDR3 has 17 residues.

This clonotype showed up just a few times. The CDR3: CASSPGTGQSYEQYF. The CDR3, as DNA: TGTGCCAGCAGTCCAGGAACGGGACAGTCCTACGAGCAGTACTTC. The chain recombines TRBV27 with TRBJ2-7; 7 bases match TRBD1. CDR3 length: 15 residues. J was trimmed by 1 base and V by 5 bases; bases with no gene match: 8. The germline V gene encodes CDR1 MNHEY and CDR2 SMNVEV (reference sequence).

This clonotype was seen only a few times. CDR3 sequence (DNA): TGTGCCAGCAGCTTGGCCAGGACAGCCTCTTGGCAAGAGACCCAGTACTTC. As protein: CASSLARTASWQETQYF. The genes are TRBV5-5 and TRBJ2-5; D may be TRBD1 (6 bases). CDR3 length: 17 residues. V lost 0 bases, J lost 2 bases, and 17 bases lay in between. Germline V gene data show CDR1 as SGHKS and CDR2 as YYEKEE (reference sequence).

This clonotype has only a few counts. This chain uses TRBV20-1 with TRBJ2-7; D is possibly TRBD2 (5 bases). This CDR3 has 14 residues. CDR1 and CDR2 (germline): DFQATT, SNEGSKA (reference sequence). Deletions cut 0 bases from V and 3 bases from J, with 12 bases between. The CDR3 is CSARDSEGGYEQYF. The CDR3 coding sequence is TGCAGTGCTAGAGATAGCGAGGGTGGCTACGAGCAGTACTTC.

This clonotype has just a few counts. The V and J genes are TRBV20-1 and TRBJ2-7, with D maybe TRBD1 (5 bases). The germline V and J ends were trimmed by 7 bases and 7 bases, with 23 bases remaining between them. Germline CDR1 DFQATT, CDR2 SNEGSKA (reference sequence). CDR3 size: 14 residues. The DNA of the CDR3 is TGCAGTGTCAGCCAACAGGACCCCGTGGGGGAGCAGTACTTC. This sequence encodes CSVSQQDPVGEQYF.

The chain has TRBV12-3 or TRBV12-4 and TRBJ1-1, with D perhaps matching TRBD1 (6 bases). The germline V and J ends were trimmed by 8 bases and 0 bases, with 22 bases remaining between them. There are 17 residues in the CDR3. The CDR3 is CASGRSRGGAVNTEAFF. CDR3 in DNA: TGTGCCAGCGGACGATCGAGGGGGGGCGCGGTGAACACTGAAGCTTTCTTT.